Sequencing of this T cell receptor beta chain was carried out in a study of cytomegalovirus exposure and HLA in healthy donors. Germline V gives CDR1 MNHEY, CDR2 SVGAGI. The length of the CDR3 is 15 residues. V was trimmed by 2 bases and J by 0 bases, leaving 9 bases between them. The PCR contained 60 Vbeta and 13 Jbeta primers. Sequencing was performed with immunoSEQ multiplex PCR; in TCRdb, only in-frame clones are kept and a portion is missing. The repertoire holds approximately 110,000 clones, with 15% as singletons. This clone was picked up a small number of times. What it binds is not known. Whole-study findings and limits: Of the V segments, some could not be distinguished, including TRBV6-2 and TRBV6-3, and were excluded. Most likely, a cluster of highly shared sequence variants arose as a sequencing artifact. The CMV antigen specificity of a few CMV-associated chains was confirmed through in vitro analysis. Follow-up analysis found HLA locus-dependent TCR association rates, highest for DRB1 and lowest for HLA-C.

V gene TRBV6-5 combines with J gene TRBJ2-3, with a tentative D call TRBD2 (6 bases). The sequence came from a woman in her late teens or twenties in good health and CMV-seronegative. Sequences were obtained from PBMCs. The CDR3 reads CASSYAGSSTDTQYF. The CDR3 DNA sequence: TGTGCCAGCAGTTACGCGGGGTCTAGCACAGATACGCAGTATTTT.